These T cell receptor beta chains were read from a single sample in a study of T cells after yellow fever vaccination. MiXCR, applied by TCRdb to the 5' RACE reads, yields one record per CDR3 protein. The sample has around 140,000 distinct CDR3 sequences; just over 6.5% are singletons. The sequencing here drew on CD4+ T cells sorted from PBMCs, taken 10 days after the yellow fever booster vaccination. All receptors derive from a young man who received the YFV17D yellow fever vaccine. Both conserved end residues are part of each CDR3. Each record gives: V gene, clone size, D gene, J gene, CDR3 DNA, CDR3 protein. The D gene is left open where the match is weak. Where a row states a size, it is once, few, many or the class of an expanded clone; other rows omit it.

V: TRBV20-1
size: many
D: TRBD1
J: TRBJ1-3
DNA: TGCAGTGCTAGCCCGGCCGACAGGGTCGTGAACACCATATATTTT
CDR3: CSASPADRVVNTIYF

V: TRBV5-1
size: many
D: .
J: TRBJ2-7
DNA: TGCGCCAGCAGCTTGAAGACAGGCGGGTACGAGCAGTACTTC
CDR3: CASSLKTGGYEQYF

V: TRBV7-2
size: .
D: TRBD2
J: TRBJ2-3
DNA: TGTGCCAGCAGACTGACTAGCGGTTACACAGATACGCAGTATTTT
CDR3: CASRLTSGYTDTQYF

V: TRBV11-2
size: many
D: TRBD2
J: TRBJ2-7
DNA: TGTGCCAGCAGCTTAGAATGGATAGTGAGAGGACTAGATTACGACGAGCAGTACTTC
CDR3: CASSLEWIVRGLDYDEQYF

V: TRBV18
size: many
D: .
J: TRBJ2-6
DNA: TGTGCCAGCTCACCACCCGGGGCCAACGTCCTGACTTTC
CDR3: CASSPPGANVLTF

V: TRBV7-2
size: few
D: TRBD2
J: TRBJ2-3
DNA: TGTGCCAGCAGCTCAGAAGCGGGGCCGGCCGGAGGTACGCAGTATTTT
CDR3: CASSSEAGPAGGTQYF

V: TRBV12-3/TRBV12-4
size: .
D: .
J: TRBJ2-1
DNA: TGTGCCAGCAGTTTCTCGACTGGCATGCAGTTCTTC
CDR3: CASSFSTGMQFF

V: TRBV20-1
size: many
D: .
J: TRBJ2-5
DNA: TGCAGTGCTAGGAACCCAGGGATCCAAGAGACCCAGTACTTC
CDR3: CSARNPGIQETQYF

V: TRBV5-1
size: many
D: .
J: TRBJ2-1
DNA: TGCGCCAGCAGGGGAATGTCCTACAATGAGCAGTTCTTC
CDR3: CASRGMSYNEQFF

V: TRBV25-1
size: many
D: .
J: TRBJ2-1
DNA: TGTGCCAGCGGTGGGTGGGATTACAATGAGCAGTTCTTC
CDR3: CASGGWDYNEQFF

V: TRBV24-1
size: many
D: TRBD2
J: TRBJ2-1
DNA: TGTGCCACCAGTGAGCCCGGGACGGGGGGGTACAATGAGCAGTTCTTC
CDR3: CATSEPGTGGYNEQFF

V: TRBV5-4
size: many
D: TRBD2
J: TRBJ2-1
DNA: TGTGCCAGCAGCTTGGTGTCTAGCGGGAGGAATGAGCAGTTCTTC
CDR3: CASSLVSSGRNEQFF

V: TRBV20-1
size: few
D: .
J: TRBJ1-1
DNA: TGCAGTGCAGCAAGCGGAATCGACACTGAAGCTTTCTTT
CDR3: CSAASGIDTEAFF

V: TRBV5-1
size: many
D: TRBD1
J: TRBJ2-7
DNA: TGCGCCAGCAGCAACCCCCGGGACAGAGTCGAGCAGTACTTC
CDR3: CASSNPRDRVEQYF

V: TRBV5-1
size: many
D: .
J: TRBJ2-3
DNA: TGCGCCAGCAGCTCCGGGGCGACAGATACGCAGTATTTT
CDR3: CASSSGATDTQYF

V: TRBV7-8
size: many
D: .
J: TRBJ2-3
DNA: TGTGCCAGCAGCTTAGACCTCACAGATACGCAGTATTTT
CDR3: CASSLDLTDTQYF

V: TRBV24-1
size: .
D: .
J: TRBJ2-2
DNA: TGTGCCACCAGTGATTTTCGGACCGATCCCGAGACCGGGGAGCTGTTTTTT
CDR3: CATSDFRTDPETGELFF

V: TRBV24-1
size: many
D: TRBD2
J: TRBJ2-1
DNA: TGTGCCACCAGTGATTTGAACGGGAGGGTAGTTGAGCAGTTCTTC
CDR3: CATSDLNGRVVEQFF

V: TRBV29-1
size: many
D: .
J: TRBJ2-1
DNA: TGCAGCGGCGACAGGAGAGGGGGGTACAATGAGCAGTTCTTC
CDR3: CSGDRRGGYNEQFF

V: TRBV7-8
size: many
D: .
J: TRBJ2-5
DNA: TGTGCCAGCAGCTTAGCTGGACAGCCGGCAGAGACCCAGTACTTC
CDR3: CASSLAGQPAETQYF

V: TRBV6-5
size: many
D: TRBD1
J: TRBJ2-7
DNA: TGTGCCAGCAGTTATAGTATAGGACAGGCCCTCTACGAGCAGTACTTC
CDR3: CASSYSIGQALYEQYF

V: TRBV5-5
size: few
D: TRBD2
J: TRBJ2-7
DNA: TGTGCCAGCAGCTTGGAACGGGAGGGCCGCGGAGAGCAGTACTTC
CDR3: CASSLEREGRGEQYF

V: TRBV20-1
size: .
D: TRBD2
J: TRBJ2-1
DNA: TGCAGTGCTCGGAAGACTAGCGGAGATCACAATGAGCAGTTCTTC
CDR3: CSARKTSGDHNEQFF

V: TRBV5-1
size: .
D: TRBD2
J: TRBJ2-1
DNA: TGCGCCAGCAGCATTAGCGGGAATGAGCAGTTCTTC
CDR3: CASSISGNEQFF

V: TRBV27
size: many
D: TRBD2
J: TRBJ2-1
DNA: TGTGCCAGCAGTGCCGGACTAGCGGGAGTCAACAATGAGCAGTTCTTC
CDR3: CASSAGLAGVNNEQFF

V: TRBV30
size: .
D: .
J: TRBJ2-2
DNA: TGTGCCGGGTTGGACAAGAGAGTCCAAGTTGCCGGGGAGCTGTTTTTT
CDR3: CAGLDKRVQVAGELFF

V: TRBV9
size: few
D: .
J: TRBJ2-5
DNA: TGTGCCAGCAGCGTAACTGCTCGAGGTAGTCAACAGACCCAGTACTTC
CDR3: CASSVTARGSQQTQYF

V: TRBV15
size: many
D: .
J: TRBJ2-1
DNA: TGTGCCACCAGCAGAGGGGCCTTCAATGAGCAGTTCTTC
CDR3: CATSRGAFNEQFF

V: TRBV20-1
size: many
D: .
J: TRBJ2-1
DNA: TGCAGTGCCATAGAGCCCCTGGCCACCCCTCTACAGAGTGAGCAGTTCTTC
CDR3: CSAIEPLATPLQSEQFF

V: TRBV6-6
size: few
D: TRBD2
J: TRBJ2-5
DNA: TGTGCCAGCAGGGGACTAGCGGGAGAGACCCAGTACTTC
CDR3: CASRGLAGETQYF

V: TRBV23-1
size: many
D: .
J: TRBJ1-1
DNA: TGCGCCAGCAGTCAACCGAATAAGGCGAACACTGAAGCTTTCTTT
CDR3: CASSQPNKANTEAFF

V: TRBV14
size: .
D: TRBD2
J: TRBJ2-3
DNA: TGTGCCAGCAGCCAAGAAAGGGGTAGCGGGAGCACAGATACGCAGTATTTT
CDR3: CASSQERGSGSTDTQYF

V: TRBV9
size: .
D: .
J: TRBJ1-1
DNA: TGTGCCAGCAGCGTAGATGGGAGTACTGAAGCTTTCTTT
CDR3: CASSVDGSTEAFF

V: TRBV9
size: many
D: .
J: TRBJ2-7
DNA: TGTGCCAGCAGCGTGTCCGTCGTCCACGAGCAGTACTTC
CDR3: CASSVSVVHEQYF

V: TRBV27
size: .
D: .
J: TRBJ1-1
DNA: TGTGCCAGCAGTCCACGGGACCCGGGCCAGTTTATGGAAGCTTTCTTT
CDR3: CASSPRDPGQFMEAFF

V: TRBV7-2
size: few
D: .
J: TRBJ2-7
DNA: TGTGCCAGCAGCCCCGCGGGCACCTACGAGCAGTACTTC
CDR3: CASSPAGTYEQYF

V: TRBV19
size: once
D: TRBD2
J: TRBJ2-2
DNA: TGTGCCAGTACCGACGCAGCGGGAGGGCCCGGGGAGCTGTTTTTT
CDR3: CASTDAAGGPGELFF

V: TRBV24-1
size: many
D: .
J: TRBJ1-6
DNA: TGTGCCACCAGTGCCCCAGGGGAGGGTTCACCCCTCCACTTT
CDR3: CATSAPGEGSPLHF

V: TRBV4-2
size: .
D: .
J: TRBJ2-7
DNA: TGTGCCAGCAGCCATCGACCGAGTAGGGGTTCCTACGAGCAGTACTTC
CDR3: CASSHRPSRGSYEQYF

V: TRBV6-5
size: many
D: .
J: TRBJ2-1
DNA: TGTGCCAGCAGTCCCACCTCCTCAGGGAAAAATGAGCAGTTCTTC
CDR3: CASSPTSSGKNEQFF

V: TRBV10-3
size: many
D: .
J: TRBJ2-4
DNA: TGTGCCATGCCGAAGGGGGATTTGGGGGCCAAAAACATTCAGTACTTC
CDR3: CAMPKGDLGAKNIQYF

V: TRBV10-3
size: many
D: .
J: TRBJ1-3
DNA: TGTGCCGTCGTCAGCTCTGGAAACACCATATATTTT
CDR3: CAVVSSGNTIYF